This T cell receptor (beta chain) emerged from a study of post-analysis software for immune sequencing data. Regarding the study as a whole: TRBV5-6, TRBV5-1 and TRBV20-1 belonged to a set of about five TRBV segments that were more frequent in patients than controls.

With 5 bases removed from V and 6 bases from J, the gap between germline ends came to 11 bases. Germline CDR1 SGHTA, CDR2 FQGNSA. The CDR3 spans 14 residues. Unique molecular identifiers were built into the TCR beta cDNA libraries. TCRdb recomputed calls from the PCR reads with MiXCR, one row per CDR3 protein. The sample has 650,000 to 850,000 distinct CDR3 sequences; about 43% are singletons. This clonotype was seen a few times. Its antigen is currently unknown. The sequenced sample consisted of blood. The chain couples TRBV7-2 to TRBJ1-6; the D is unclear. The clonotype was recovered from a girl between 10 and 17 years old with multiple sclerosis. The CDR3: CASSPLGPNSPLHF. CDR3 nucleotides: TGTGCCAGCAGCCCCCTCGGCCCTAATTCACCCCTCCACTTT.